The clone carrying this T cell receptor beta chain was recorded a few times. A much bigger clone sits one base away, suggesting this may be a read error. Template was genomic DNA; TCR beta CDR3 amplified in two multiplex PCR rounds. TRBV and TRBJ genes each had their own specific primers in first-round PCR. TCRdb re-derived calls from the multiplex PCR reads in MiXCR, one entry per CDR3 protein. The data contain some 14,000 distinct CDR3 sequences, 40% to 55% of them singletons. The sample belongs to a study of prognosis after radiotherapy for stage I lung cancer. Study-level background: Patients with stage I non-small cell lung cancer joined the study from 2018 through January 2019. About 15 of the patients were found to have newly diagnosed primary stage I lung tumors, and roughly five were living with oligometastatic NSCLC after surgical resection of the primary tumor. Histologically, the tumors comprised squamous cell carcinoma in more than five patients and adenocarcinoma in around 12. Medical inoperability applied to all of the non-small cell lung cancer patients.

Germline loops: CDR1 WSHSY, CDR2 SAAADI. CDR3 size: 14 residues. The specimen comprised PBMCs, sampled before or after stereotactic body radiation therapy (not recorded which). This TCR came from a donor aged 50 or older with non-small cell lung cancer. This sequence joins TRBV10-2 and TRBJ1-1, with D unclear. The CDR3 spells CTSSETGTYTEAFF. The DNA for the CDR3 is TGCACCAGCAGTGAAACGGGAACCTACACTGAAGCTTTCTTT.